The sequence of this T cell receptor (beta chain) was determined in a study of T cell repertoires in ileal Crohn's disease. Study-wide background: Every patient was operated on for stricturing (about 60%) or penetrating (approximately 40%) complications. Thiopurines (about eleven) or anti-TNF agents (approximately 20) were given postoperatively to about half.

The study, taken as a whole, reports: All patients with clonality above 26.8% had endoscopic recurrence.

Each sample's TCRB immunosequencing used around 500 nanograms of biopsy DNA. The method was immunoSEQ multiplex PCR; TCRdb's version includes in-frame clones alone and lacks a portion of them. The sample records 6,000 to 8,000 clones, approximately 79% being singletons. Details on this clone: The antigen remains undetermined.

The junction had 7 bases not matched to a gene; V was cut back by 1 base and J by 12 bases. Per the germline V gene, CDR1 is SGHTA and CDR2 is FQGNSA. This CDR3 has 13 residues. Sequencing used ileal tissue. The chain employs TRBV7-2 and TRBJ2-7; 9 bases fit TRBD1. The sequence was collected from an adult with Crohn's disease. The CDR3 sequence is CASSLDRQGVWYF. CDR3 nucleotides: TGTGCCAGCAGCTTAGATAGACAGGGGGTGTGGTACTTC.